The present T cell receptor (beta chain) was sequenced within a study of shared clonotypes between healthy human individuals. Study-wide background: Ranging from 18 to 49 in age, donors were a couple of women and a few men. General observations from the study: The low donor count limited represented genetic and exposure-history diversity.

The study drew all its donors from Caucasian adults living in Nashville, Tennessee. Genomic DNA for unsorted samples was obtained from about 90 million PBMCs. TCRdb's table, derived via immunoSEQ multiplex PCR, lists solely in-frame clones and lacks some. The sample has 400,000 to 600,000 clones; about 75% are singletons. A remark on this clone: The antigen is unknown.

CDR1 and CDR2 from the germline V gene are SNHLY and FYNNEI. This CDR3 spans 13 amino acids. The V segment lost 7 bases and the J segment 6 bases; nucleotides outside the gene matches: 8. V and J are TRBV2 and TRBJ2-7, with 8 nucleotides matching TRBD2. The clonotype was recovered from a woman between 35 and 50 years old in good health. Some clones in this sample may be carry-over from other donors' samples. What was sequenced was PBMCs. The CDR3 loop reads CASKPGLEGEQYF. CDR3 bases: TGTGCCAGCAAACCGGGACTAGAGGGCGAGCAGTACTTC.